Sequencing of this T cell receptor beta chain was carried out in a study of blood T cell repertoires in COVID-19. The CDR3 contains 13 residues. J lost 4 bases, V lost 5 bases, and 3 bases had no gene match. Looked up from germline, CDR1 is SGHTA and CDR2 is FQGNSA. Repertoires were generated with immunoSEQ multiplex PCR, while TCRdb's copy carries only in-frame clones and drops some. The sample lists just over 95,000 clones; 87% were seen once. V is TRBV7-2 and J is TRBJ1-2; 8 bases agree with TRBD1. The clonotype comes from a human donor in a cohort sampled during active COVID-19. Sequencing was done on a sample of peripheral blood. CDR3 protein: CASSATGGYGYTF. The DNA for the CDR3 is TGTGCCAGCAGCGCAACAGGGGGCTATGGCTACACCTTC.